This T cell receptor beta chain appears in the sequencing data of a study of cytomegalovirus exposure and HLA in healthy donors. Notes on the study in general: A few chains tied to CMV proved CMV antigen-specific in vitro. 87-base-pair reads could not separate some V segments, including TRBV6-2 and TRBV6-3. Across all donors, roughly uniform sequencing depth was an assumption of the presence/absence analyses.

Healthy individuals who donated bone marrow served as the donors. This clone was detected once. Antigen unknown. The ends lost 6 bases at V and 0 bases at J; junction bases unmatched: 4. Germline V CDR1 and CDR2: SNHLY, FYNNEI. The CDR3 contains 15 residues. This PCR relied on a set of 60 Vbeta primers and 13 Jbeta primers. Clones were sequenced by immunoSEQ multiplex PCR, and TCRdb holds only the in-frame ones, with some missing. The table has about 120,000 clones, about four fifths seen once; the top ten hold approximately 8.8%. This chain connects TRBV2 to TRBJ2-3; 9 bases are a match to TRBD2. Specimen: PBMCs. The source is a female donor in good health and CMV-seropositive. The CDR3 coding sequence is TGTGCCAGCAGGATTAGCGGGGGTAGCACAGATACGCAGTATTTT. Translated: CASRISGGSTDTQYF.